This T cell receptor (beta chain) was recorded in a study of OX40 agonist ivuxolimab in advanced cancers. Between the trimmed V and J ends, which lost 3 bases and 4 bases, there was a span of 5 bases. Looked up from germline, CDR1 is SQVTM and CDR2 is ANQGSEA. This CDR3 spans 11 amino acids. Clones were read by immunoSEQ multiplex PCR, and TCRdb kept only the in-frame ones, dropping some. The sample holds tens of thousands of clones, about 80% seen once. Sequenced here: CD4+ or CD8+ T cells sorted from blood, sampled in a trial of the OX40 agonist ivuxolimab. The sequence came from an adult with an advanced solid tumor such as melanoma, head and neck, liver or kidney cancer. V is TRBV29-1 and J is TRBJ2-3; weak D call: TRBD1 (5 bases). The CDR3: CSVDRADTQYF. CDR3 in DNA: TGCAGCGTTGACAGGGCAGATACGCAGTATTTT.